This T cell receptor (beta chain) was sequenced during a study of OX40 agonist ivuxolimab in advanced cancers. Systemic immunosuppression or autoimmune disease history was grounds to exclude patients. TCRdb's copy holds only in-frame clones and misses some; the assay was immunoSEQ multiplex PCR. This sample yields roughly 70,000 clones, of which 88% are seen a single time; roughly 0.66% belongs to the top ten. As for this clone: The antigen remains unidentified.

CDR1 and CDR2 (germline): MNHEY, SVGAGI. This CDR3 comprises 15 residues. The V end was cut by 2 bases, the J end by 6 bases, with 17 bases between. Findings and caveats of the study: Average numbers of expanded clones were greater in CD8+ T cells than in CD4+. The specificity for antigen of the expanded peripheral T cells was not determined.

The specimen was CD4+ or CD8+ T cells sorted from blood, collected in a trial of the OX40 agonist ivuxolimab. The sequence came from an adult with an advanced solid tumor such as melanoma, head and neck, liver or kidney cancer. The V gene is TRBV6-5, the J gene TRBJ2-7, with D perhaps TRBD2 (6 bases). CDR3 in DNA: TGTGCCAGCAGTTACACGCGGGGAGGATACAGCGAGCAGTACTTC. Its translation is CASSYTRGGYSEQYF.